Presented here are 13 T cell receptor beta chains from one specimen sequenced in a study of CD8+CD57+ T cells in acquired aplastic anemia. Investigators profiled TCR beta VDJ and CDR3 from genomic DNA template. TCRdb redid the calling of the reads with MiXCR, one entry per CDR3 protein. The table includes about 81,000 distinct CDR3 sequences, approximately 46% detected once. The source material was sorted CD4+, CD8+, or CD8+CD57+ T cells (not recorded which) from PBMCs. Source of these receptors: a human donor in good health, serving as a control.

A single count supports this clonotype. The chain joins TRBV10-3 to TRBJ2-7; 8 bases fit TRBD2. Trimming at V came to 4 bases and at J to 0 bases, leaving 5 bases not matched to a gene. The CDR3 runs to 15 residues. Per the germline V gene, CDR1 is ENHRY and CDR2 is SYGVKD. The CDR3 sequence: CAISAAGGSSYEQYF. The CDR3 bases are TGTGCCATCAGTGCGGCGGGAGGCAGCTCCTACGAGCAGTACTTC.

This clonotype was detected a few times. The chain combines TRBV6-1 with TRBJ2-3; TRBD2 agrees at 14 bases. V lost 0 bases to trimming and J lost 6 bases; unmatched junction nucleotides: 8. CDR3 size: 18 residues. Per the germline V gene, CDR1 is MNHNS and CDR2 is SASEGT. CDR3 protein: CASSEAEGLAGVGDTQYF. CDR3 nucleotide sequence: TGTGCCAGCAGTGAAGCGGAGGGACTAGCGGGAGTAGGTGATACGCAGTATTTT.

The chain has TRBV19 and TRBJ1-1; 7 nucleotides line up with TRBD1. This CDR3 region has 13 residues. The V segment lost 6 bases and the J segment 1 base; nucleotides outside the gene matches: 2. CDR1 is LNHDA and CDR2 is SQIVND in the germline V gene (reference sequence). The CDR3 DNA reads TGTGCCAGTAGGGACAGGCCGAACACTGAAGCTTTCTTT. Encoded protein: CASRDRPNTEAFF.

As concerns this clonotype: Mismatch with germline at one junction end may stem from a read error. V gene TRBV10-1 combines with J gene TRBJ1-1; maybe TRBD1 (6 bases). The CDR3 has 13 amino acids. Germline V lookup: CDR1 WNHNN, CDR2 SYGVQD (reference sequence). The CDR3 region has the DNA TGTGCCAGCAGCGGAATGGGGGGCTATGAAGCTTTCTTT. This gives the protein CASSGMGGYEAFF.

The rearrangement uses TRBV7-2 and TRBJ2-3; perhaps TRBD2 as D (5 bases). The CDR3 covers 14 residues. Germline values: CDR1 SGHTA, CDR2 FQGNSA. V lost 7 bases, J lost 4 bases, and 15 bases lay in between. CDR3 loop: CASTGGPGADTQYF. In DNA, the CDR3 is TGTGCCAGCACAGGCGGGCCCGGGGCAGATACGCAGTATTTT.

CDR3 residues: CATSDLGSGRADEQYF. Written as DNA, the CDR3 is TGTGCCACCAGTGATTTGGGGAGCGGGAGGGCCGATGAGCAGTATTTT. The chain joins TRBV24-1 to TRBJ2-3; 10 nucleotides line up with TRBD2. CDR3 size: 16 residues. V lost 0 bases and J lost 11; bases outside the gene matches: 10. CDR1 and CDR2 (germline): KGHDR, SFDVKD.

V and J are TRBV20-1 and TRBJ2-7, with 8 bases that match TRBD1. Germline loops: CDR1 DFQATT, CDR2 SNEGSKA (reference sequence). V trimming: 4 bases; J trimming: 2 bases; junction bases outside the gene matches: 7. This CDR3 comprises 14 residues. The CDR3 bases are TGCAGTGCTATCCCTCCACAGGGGGCCTACGAGCAGTACTTC. Protein product: CSAIPPQGAYEQYF.

This clonotype occurred many times. A read error may account for a junction end that differs from germline. The chain has TRBV12-3 or TRBV12-4 and TRBJ2-5; D call uncertain. The CDR3 contains 11 residues. CDR3 protein: CASSLEETQYF. In DNA, the CDR3 is TGTGCCAGCAGCTTAGAAGAGACCCAGTACTTC.

A note on this clonotype: This may be a read error, as it is one base from a much larger clone. In nucleotides, the CDR3 is TGTGCCAGCAGCTGGACAGCGCACAATGAGCAGTTCTTC. This gives the protein CASSWTAHNEQFF. The chain is built from TRBV12-3 or TRBV12-4 and TRBJ2-1; maybe TRBD1 (6 bases). This CDR3 spans 13 amino acids. Trimming took 6 bases from V and 5 from J, leaving 11 bases between them.

The table lists this clonotype with many counts. The J gene is TRBJ1-3, the V gene TRBV9; 8 nucleotides align to TRBD1. The trim removed 4 bases at V and 4 bases at J, leaving 10 bases unmatched. Looked up from germline, CDR1 is SGDLS and CDR2 is YYNGEE. There are 16 residues in the CDR3. The CDR3 sequence is CASSPRTGNEGNTIYF. The CDR3 DNA sequence: TGTGCCAGCAGCCCAAGGACAGGGAATGAAGGAAACACCATATATTTT.

The chain joins TRBV11-2 to TRBJ1-1, with a possible D match to TRBD1 (6 bases). The CDR3 is 20 residues long. Germline values: CDR1 SGHAT, CDR2 FQNNGV. Trimming took off 0 bases at V and 1 base at J, with 24 bases between the two ends. The chain's CDR3 is CASSLDWRTGFSVRNTEAFF. CDR3 in DNA: TGTGCCAGCAGCTTAGACTGGCGAACAGGGTTCTCGGTACGGAACACTGAAGCTTTCTTT.

As concerns this clonotype: With a much larger clone just one base away, this may be a read error. The CDR3 ends on some other residue instead of the conserved phenylalanine or tryptophan, so this is likely a read error. The chain employs TRBV12-3 or TRBV12-4 and TRBJ1-1; TRBD1 is a possible D gene (6 bases). The V gene lost 6 bases and the J gene lost 5 bases, with 13 bases spanning the gap. This CDR3 has 13 amino acids. In nucleotides, the CDR3 is TGTGCCAGCAGCCGCACAGGGATTACTGAAGCTTTCCTT. This translates into CASSRTGITEAFL.

The chain joins TRBV9 to TRBJ1-2; TRBD1 matches at 9 bases. This CDR3 has 12 amino acids. The trim removed 3 bases at V and 6 bases at J, leaving 0 bases unmatched. The germline CDR1 and CDR2 sequences are SGDLS and YYNGEE. The CDR3 nucleotides are TGTGCCAGCAGCGGGACAGGGGATGGCTACACCTTC. It translates to CASSGTGDGYTF.